The 21 T cell receptor beta chains below all came from one sample that was sequenced in a study of regulatory dendritic cells for organ transplantation. CFSE-labeled sorted T cells met regulatory or mature dendritic cells for 5 to 6 days. Using immunoSEQ multiplex PCR, the repertoire was profiled, and TCRdb retains in-frame clones only, with some absent. In the table there are approximately 12,000 clones, 74% of which are singletons. The antigens these receptors bind are not known. Specimen: naive CD4+ T cells from blood cultured with regulatory dendritic cells. Stated subset: CD45RA+ naive T cells. These TCRs come from a human donor in good health.

The chain is built from TRBV25-1 and TRBJ1-6; no clear D gene. The CDR3 loop spans 13 amino acids. Trimming removed 4 bases from V and 7 bases from J, with 8 bases in between. Germline CDR1 and CDR2: MGHDK and SYGVNS. CDR3 region: CASSVGRNSPLHF. For the CDR3, the DNA is TGTGCCAGCAGTGTGGGCAGGAATTCACCCCTCCACTTT.

A single count supports this clone. The J gene is TRBJ1-6, the V gene TRBV19; a possible D gene is TRBD1 (5 bases). Deletions cut 11 bases from V and 9 bases from J, with 20 bases between. The CDR3 has 14 residues. Germline CDR1 and CDR2: LNHDA and SQIVND (reference sequence). CDR3 amino acids: CASRRGPMGSPLHF. DNA for the CDR3: TGTGCCTCCAGGCGGGGACCGATGGGTTCACCCCTCCACTTT.

The genes are TRBV7-8 and TRBJ1-6, with 7 bases fitting TRBD1. V shed 4 bases and J 8 bases; nucleotides not matched to a gene: 5. Germline lookup yields CDR1 SGHVS and CDR2 FQNEAQ. The CDR3 has 14 amino acids. As DNA, the CDR3 is TGTGCCAGCAGCTCTGACAGGGCGGATTCACCCCTCCACTTT. Its protein product is CASSSDRADSPLHF.

This clone was observed a few times. The rearrangement joins TRBV7-2 to TRBJ1-2; TRBD1 agrees at 8 bases. The length of the CDR3 is 15 residues. After removal of 3 bases from V and 1 base from J, the junction contained 4 bases not matched to a gene. Looked up from germline, CDR1 is SGHTA and CDR2 is FQGNSA. The CDR3 DNA is TGTGCCAGCAGCTTTCCGACAGGGGATAACTATGGCTACACCTTC. Residues: CASSFPTGDNYGYTF.

The chain employs TRBV9 and TRBJ2-3; D is uncertain. Between the trimmed V and J ends, which lost 0 bases and 2 bases, there was a span of 10 bases. This CDR3 contains 15 residues. Germline V gene sequence: CDR1 SGDLS, CDR2 YYNGEE. This CDR3 reads CASSVDSIHTDTQYF. DNA for the CDR3: TGTGCCAGCAGCGTAGATAGCATCCACACAGATACGCAGTATTTT.

A few counts support this clone. V is TRBV11-2 and J is TRBJ2-1; 7 bases line up with TRBD2. CDR1 is SGHAT, CDR2 FQNNGV, per germline. The CDR3 length is 17 residues. The ends lost 3 bases at V and 3 bases at J; junction bases unmatched: 11. CDR3 bases: TGTGCCAGCAGCTTCCCCCTTACAGCGGGGAACTACAATGAGCAGTTCTTC. Encoded protein: CASSFPLTAGNYNEQFF.

The chain employs TRBV2 and TRBJ2-5; 13 bases fit TRBD2. Losses at the gene ends were 4 bases for V and 5 bases for J; bases not matched to a gene: 10. This CDR3 contains 17 residues. The germline V gene encodes CDR1 SNHLY and CDR2 FYNNEI. CDR3 sequence (DNA): TGTGCCAGCAGTGCCACTACTAGCGGGGGGGCCGCGGAGACCCAGTACTTC. Its translation is CASSATTSGGAAETQYF. Complete variable domain (other parts from reference TRBV2 and TRBJ2-5): EPEVTQTPSHQVTQMGQEVILRCVPISNHLYFYWYRQILGQKVEFLVSFYNNEISEKSEIFDDQFSVERPDGSNFTLKIRSTKLEDSAMYFCASSATTSGGAAETQYFGPGTRLLVL.

This clone has more than one count but fewer than ten. The chain couples TRBV10-3 to TRBJ1-5; D is undetermined. The CDR3 sequence is 13 residues long. The germline CDR1 and CDR2 sequences are ENHRY and SYGVKD. Trimming left V 4 bases short and J 7 bases short, with 11 bases between. CDR3 nucleotide sequence: TGTGCCATCAGTGGTGTGGCAGGCCAGCCCCAGCATTTT. Encoded protein: CAISGVAGQPQHF.

For this clone: One end of the junction varies from germline; a read error may be responsible. The CDR3 DNA reads TGTGCCAGCAGCCCCCCACTAATCTTC. Protein: CASSPPLIF. The chain is built from TRBV7-9 and TRBJ1-2; D is unresolved. This CDR3 is built from 9 residues. The germline V gene encodes CDR1 SEHNR and CDR2 FQNEAQ (reference sequence).

This chain connects TRBV2 to TRBJ1-4, with 11 positions matching TRBD1. V shed 6 bases, J shed 10 bases, and the junction held 4 bases outside the gene matches. The CDR3 has 13 residues. Germline CDR1 SNHLY, CDR2 FYNNEI. The CDR3 sequence: CASSGQGAGKLFF. CDR3 nucleotides: TGTGCCAGCAGCGGACAGGGGGCCGGAAAACTGTTTTTT.

The chain employs TRBV19 and TRBJ1-1, with D maybe TRBD1 (6 bases). Germline V lookup: CDR1 LNHDA, CDR2 SQIVND (reference sequence). The CDR3 consists of 13 residues. The V and J ends lost 7 bases and 3 bases respectively, with 12 bases between them. The CDR3 region is CASIEAGDTEAFF. The CDR3 nucleotides read TGTGCCAGTATAGAGGCAGGGGACACTGAAGCTTTCTTT.

The chain is built from TRBV5-1 and TRBJ2-5, with D perhaps matching TRBD2 (6 bases). CDR1 SGHRS and CDR2 YFSETQ come from the germline V gene. Trimming took off 4 bases at V and 3 bases at J, with 13 bases between the two ends. This CDR3 has 14 residues. The CDR3 loop is CASSQQRGKETQYF. The CDR3 region has the DNA TGCGCCAGCAGCCAACAACGGGGGAAAGAGACCCAGTACTTC.

The chain links TRBV5-4 to TRBJ1-2, with TRBD1 matching 7 bases. CDR3 size: 17 residues. CDR1 and CDR2 (germline): SGHNT, YYREEE (reference sequence). The V gene end was trimmed by 0 bases and the J gene end by 4 bases; junction bases not matched to a gene: 12. CDR3 DNA sequence: TGTGCCAGCAGCTTGGGGGGAGGCAGGGGGTCTGGCTATGGCTACACCTTC. Translating it yields CASSLGGGRGSGYGYTF.

The chain joins TRBV15 to TRBJ2-7; D uncertain. The V and J ends lost 0 bases and 6 bases respectively, with 9 bases between them. Germline V gene lookup returns CDR1 LNHNV and CDR2 YYDKDF (reference sequence). The CDR3 is 13 residues long. CDR3 loop: CATSRDLGFEQYF. The CDR3 DNA is TGTGCCACCAGCAGAGATTTGGGCTTCGAGCAGTACTTC.

The rearrangement joins TRBV15 to TRBJ2-7; D gene ambiguous. The V end was cut by 4 bases, the J end by 4 bases, with 11 bases between. The CDR3 is 13 amino acids. Per germline, CDR1 LNHNV and CDR2 YYDKDF (reference sequence). CDR3 region: CATSTRRGYEQYF. CDR3 nucleotides: TGTGCCACCAGCACCCGCAGAGGTTACGAGCAGTACTTC.

V and J are TRBV18 and TRBJ1-1; a weak D match, TRBD1 (5 bases). The V gene's germline CDR1 is KGHSH and CDR2 LQKENI. This CDR3 has 15 residues. V was shortened by 0 bases and J by 4 bases, with 12 bases between the two germline ends. The CDR3 DNA sequence: TGTGCCAGCTCACCACCGTCAGGGCGAGGCACTGAAGCTTTCTTT. The encoded protein is CASSPPSGRGTEAFF.

The genes are TRBV19 and TRBJ2-6; D is perhaps TRBD1 (5 bases). V shed 2 bases and J shed 1 base, with 9 bases lying between them. The germline V gene encodes CDR1 LNHDA and CDR2 SQIVND (reference sequence). The CDR3 consists of 16 residues. CDR3 loop: CASSIQGVSGANVLTF. In nucleotides, the CDR3 is TGTGCCAGTAGTATACAGGGTGTATCTGGGGCCAACGTCCTGACTTTC.

Here the CDR3 DNA reads TGTGCCAGCAGCCGGACAGGGAAGGAATACAATGAGCAGTTCTTC. Protein sequence: CASSRTGKEYNEQFF. The rearrangement uses TRBV7-8 and TRBJ2-1, with 8 bases fitting TRBD1. This CDR3 is built from 15 residues. The V segment lost 5 bases and the J segment 4 bases; nucleotides outside the gene matches: 7. The V gene's germline CDR1 is SGHVS and CDR2 FQNEAQ. The variable domain in full, with the rest retrieved from reference TRBV7-8 and TRBJ2-1, is GAGVSQSPRYKVAKRGQDVALRCDPISGHVSLFWYQQALGQGPEFLTYFQNEAQLDKSGLPSDRFFAERPEGSVSTLKIQRTQQEDSAVYLCASSRTGKEYNEQFFGPGTRLTVL.

The gene calls are TRBV19 and TRBJ1-1; D perhaps matches TRBD1 (5 bases). The CDR3 has 12 residues. Trimming shortened V by 6 bases and J by 4 bases, and 9 bases separated the two germline ends. Germline CDR1 is LNHDA and CDR2 is SQIVND (reference sequence). CDR3 sequence reads: CASRGVATEAFF. CDR3 bases: TGTGCCAGTAGAGGGGTTGCCACTGAAGCTTTCTTT.

The V gene is TRBV28, the J gene TRBJ1-1, with TRBD1 matching over 8 bases. This CDR3 spans 15 amino acids. CDR1 is MDHEN, CDR2 SYDVKM, per germline. Losses at the gene ends were 5 bases for V and 0 bases for J; bases not matched to a gene: 5. The CDR3: CASSPGGGVNTEAFF. The CDR3 bases are TGTGCCAGCAGTCCAGGGGGCGGAGTGAACACTGAAGCTTTCTTT.

Only one count was recorded for this clone. At one of its ends the junction is not consistent with the germline gene, which may arise from a read error. This rearrangement joins TRBV5-1 to TRBJ1-2; 11 bases match TRBD1. This CDR3 contains 14 residues. Germline values: CDR1 SGHRS, CDR2 YFSETQ. CDR3 protein: CANSGQGANYGYTF. For the CDR3, the DNA is TGCGCCAACAGCGGACAGGGGGCGAACTATGGCTACACCTTC.